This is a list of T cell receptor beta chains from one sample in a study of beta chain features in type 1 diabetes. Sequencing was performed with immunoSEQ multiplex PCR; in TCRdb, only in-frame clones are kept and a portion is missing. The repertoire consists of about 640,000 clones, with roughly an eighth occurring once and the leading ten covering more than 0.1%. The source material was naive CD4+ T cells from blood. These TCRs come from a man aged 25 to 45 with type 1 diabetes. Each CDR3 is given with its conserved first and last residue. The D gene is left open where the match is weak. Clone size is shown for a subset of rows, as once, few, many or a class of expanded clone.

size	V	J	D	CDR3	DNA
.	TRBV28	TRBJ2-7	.	CASTEGHEQYF	TGTGCCAGCACTGAGGGCCACGAGCAGTACTTC
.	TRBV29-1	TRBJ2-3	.	CSVTGTTEDTQYF	TGCAGCGTTACCGGGACGACGGAGGATACGCAGTATTTT
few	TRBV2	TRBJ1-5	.	CASSGTREDQPQHF	TGTGCCAGCAGCGGGACGAGAGAGGATCAGCCCCAGCATTTT
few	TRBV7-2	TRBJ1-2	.	CASGGVTNYGYTF	TGTGCCAGCGGAGGCGTTACTAACTATGGCTACACCTTC
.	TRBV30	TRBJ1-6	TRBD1	CAWTRDRLNSPLHF	TGTGCCTGGACTCGGGACAGACTTAATTCACCCCTCCACTTT
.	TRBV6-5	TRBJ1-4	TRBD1	CASSYGTGDEKLFF	TGTGCCAGCAGTTACGGGACAGGGGACGAAAAACTGTTTTTT
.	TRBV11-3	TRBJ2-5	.	CASSGWEETQYF	TGTGCCAGCAGCGGGTGGGAAGAGACCCAGTACTTC
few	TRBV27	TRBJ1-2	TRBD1	CASSPGTGAARGGYTF	TGTGCCAGCAGTCCCGGGACAGGTGCGGCTAGGGGTGGCTACACCTTC
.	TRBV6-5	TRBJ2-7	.	CASSYSGRGYEQYF	TGTGCCAGCAGTTACTCGGGCAGGGGATACGAGCAGTACTTC
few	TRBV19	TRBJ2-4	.	CASTTSPFYDIQYF	TGTGCCAGTACTACATCTCCCTTCTACGACATTCAGTACTTC
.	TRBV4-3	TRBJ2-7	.	CASSQGPTSSYEQYF	TGCGCCAGCAGCCAAGGCCCTACAAGCTCCTACGAGCAGTACTTC
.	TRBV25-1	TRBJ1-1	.	CASREQGWTEAFF	TGTGCCAGCAGGGAACAGGGTTGGACTGAAGCTTTCTTT
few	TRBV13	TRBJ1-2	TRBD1	CASSQIRGQGLRGYTF	TGTGCCAGCAGCCAGATCCGCGGACAGGGCTTACGGGGCTACACCTTC
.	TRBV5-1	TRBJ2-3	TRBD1	CASSFRTGAADTQYF	TGCGCCAGCAGCTTTCGGACAGGGGCAGCAGATACGCAGTATTTT
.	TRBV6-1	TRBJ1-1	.	CASSRTAQNTEAFF	TGTGCCAGCAGTCGGACAGCACAGAACACTGAAGCTTTCTTT
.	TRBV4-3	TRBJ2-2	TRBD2	CASSFSGGAFTGELFF	TGCGCCAGCAGCTTTAGCGGGGGGGCTTTCACCGGGGAGCTGTTTTTT
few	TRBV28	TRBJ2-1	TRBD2	CASIPTGGGGEMPEQFF	TGTGCCAGCATCCCCACGGGGGGTGGAGGGGAAATGCCAGAGCAGTTCTTC
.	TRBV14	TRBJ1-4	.	CASSPGLDEKLFF	TGTGCCAGCAGCCCGGGACTCGACGAAAAACTGTTTTTT
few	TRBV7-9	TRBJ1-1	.	CASSLPQDTEAFF	TGTGCCAGCAGCTTACCACAGGACACTGAAGCTTTCTTT
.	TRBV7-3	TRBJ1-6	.	CASSLRSGDNSPLHF	TGTGCCAGCAGCTTAAGGTCAGGGGACAATTCACCCCTCCACTTT
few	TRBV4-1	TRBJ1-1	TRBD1	CASSLTGTGGPEAFF	TGCGCCAGCAGCCTAACCGGGACAGGCGGACCTGAAGCTTTCTTT
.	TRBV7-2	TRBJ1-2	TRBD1	CASSPDRGLGGYTF	TGTGCCAGCAGTCCGGACAGGGGGCTCGGTGGCTACACCTTC
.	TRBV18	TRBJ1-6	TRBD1	CASSPPGQGASPLHF	TGTGCCAGCTCACCACCAGGACAGGGCGCTTCACCCCTCCACTTT
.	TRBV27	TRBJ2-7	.	CASSRDESYEQYF	TGTGCCAGCAGTCGTGATGAGTCCTACGAGCAGTACTTC
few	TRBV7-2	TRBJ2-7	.	CASSLLHYEQYF	TGTGCCAGCAGCCTCCTGCATTACGAGCAGTACTTC
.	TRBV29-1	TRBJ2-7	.	CSVEERQREQYF	TGCAGCGTTGAAGAGAGACAGCGCGAGCAGTACTTC
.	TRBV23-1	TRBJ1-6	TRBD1	CASTNPGGESFPPLHF	TGCGCCAGCACAAATCCAGGGGGCGAGTCATTCCCACCCCTCCACTTT
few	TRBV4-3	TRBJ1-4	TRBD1	CASSQPDRDNEKLFF	TGCGCCAGCAGCCAACCGGACAGGGACAATGAAAAACTGTTTTTT
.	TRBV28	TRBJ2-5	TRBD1	CASSTPTGKETQYF	TGTGCCAGCAGTACCCCGACAGGGAAAGAGACCCAGTACTTC
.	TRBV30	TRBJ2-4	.	CAWSASGGIDIQYF	TGTGCCTGGAGTGCTTCAGGGGGGATTGACATTCAGTACTTC
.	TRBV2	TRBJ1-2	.	CASRRDYGYTF	TGTGCCAGCAGACGGGACTATGGCTACACCTTC
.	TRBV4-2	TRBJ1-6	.	CASRRGGSPLHF	TGTGCCAGCCGAAGAGGGGGTTCACCCCTCCACTTT
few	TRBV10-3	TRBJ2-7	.	CAISEVAQGEGAYEQYF	TGTGCCATCAGTGAAGTCGCGCAGGGCGAAGGGGCCTACGAGCAGTACTTC
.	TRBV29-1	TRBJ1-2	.	CSVEEQLNYGYTF	TGCAGCGTTGAAGAGCAGTTAAACTATGGCTACACCTTC
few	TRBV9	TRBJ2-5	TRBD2	CASSPTASGGTETQYF	TGTGCCAGCAGCCCCACCGCTAGCGGGGGCACCGAGACCCAGTACTTC
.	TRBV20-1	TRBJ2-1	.	CSARGGYEQFF	TGCAGTGCTAGAGGAGGGTATGAGCAGTTCTTC
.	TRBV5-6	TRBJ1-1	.	CASSSWDTEAFF	TGTGCCAGCAGCTCTTGGGACACTGAAGCTTTCTTT
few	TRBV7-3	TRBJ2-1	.	CASSPNGVGEPYNEQFF	TGTGCCAGCAGCCCGAACGGGGTGGGGGAACCCTACAATGAGCAGTTCTTC
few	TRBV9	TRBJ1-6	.	CASSVLGGPLHF	TGTGCCAGCAGCGTGTTAGGGGGTCCCCTCCACTTT
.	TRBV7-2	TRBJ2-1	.	CASSLGGGTYNEQFF	TGTGCCAGCAGCTTAGGAGGGGGAACCTACAATGAGCAGTTCTTC
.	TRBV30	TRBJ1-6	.	CAWKGGSSNSPLHF	TGTGCCTGGAAGGGGGGCTCTAGTAATTCACCCCTCCACTTT
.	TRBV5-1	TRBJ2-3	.	CASSSPGPGTQYF	TGCGCCAGCAGCTCGCCGGGTCCGGGTACGCAGTATTTT